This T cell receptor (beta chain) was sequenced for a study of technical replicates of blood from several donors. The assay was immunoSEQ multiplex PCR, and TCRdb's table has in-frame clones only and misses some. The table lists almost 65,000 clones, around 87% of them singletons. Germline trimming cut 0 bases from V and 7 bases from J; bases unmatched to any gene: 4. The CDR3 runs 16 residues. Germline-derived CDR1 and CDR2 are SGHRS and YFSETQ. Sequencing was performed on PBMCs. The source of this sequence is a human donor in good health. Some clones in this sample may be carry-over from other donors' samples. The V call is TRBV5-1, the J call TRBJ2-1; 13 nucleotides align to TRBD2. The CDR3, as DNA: TGCGCCAGCAGCTTGGAAGGACTAGCGGGAGCGAATGAGCAGTTCTTC. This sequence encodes CASSLEGLAGANEQFF.